The present T cell receptor (beta chain) was sequenced within a study of blood T cell repertoires in COVID-19. As for the study in general: The origin of the acute and convalescent COVID-19 samples was the United States, Italy and Spain. PBMCs, B-cell-depleted T cells, or T cells were the source of the cDNA or gDNA that made up the material.

The CDR3 covers 14 residues. Germline CDR1 SQVTM, CDR2 ANQGSEA. Losses at the gene ends were 2 bases for V and 6 bases for J; bases not matched to a gene: 9. As originally analysed: How many nucleated cells were present was estimated from reference gene primer amplification. The repertoire was sequenced with immunoSEQ multiplex PCR; TCRdb's copy has only in-frame clones and lacks some. That table gives V, J and clone size, and the DNA gave D and trimming. Of more than 50,000 clones listed, around 79% were seen once; the top ten hold approximately 13%. Specimen: peripheral blood. This rearrangement joins TRBV29-1 to TRBJ1-1, with 7 bases lining up with TRBD1. The TCR originated in a woman between 70 and 85 years old with acute or convalescent COVID-19. Written as DNA, the CDR3 is TGCAGCGTTGAATTAGACAGGGTAGGGGCTGAAGCTTTCTTT. Its protein is CSVELDRVGAEAFF.